This T cell receptor (beta chain) was retrieved from a study of PD-1 blockade in mismatch repair-deficient tumors. Study information: Patients had over 10 mismatch repair-deficient cancer types, all previously treated and progressing.

Trimming removed 5 bases at V and 2 bases at J, with 13 bases between. The CDR3 contains 14 residues. Looked up from germline, CDR1 is MNHEY and CDR2 is SMNVEV (reference sequence). The assay was immunoSEQ multiplex PCR, and TCRdb's table has in-frame clones only and misses some. The sample lists tens of thousands of clones; about 80% were seen once. The sample was peripheral blood, taken 4 weeks after starting pembrolizumab. The chain uses TRBV27 and TRBJ2-7, with D possibly TRBD2 on 6 matching bases. The sequence was collected from an adult with mismatch repair-deficient cancer. CDR3 region: CASSIQEGTYEQYF. CDR3 DNA sequence: TGTGCCAGCAGTATACAGGAGGGAACCTACGAGCAGTACTTC.